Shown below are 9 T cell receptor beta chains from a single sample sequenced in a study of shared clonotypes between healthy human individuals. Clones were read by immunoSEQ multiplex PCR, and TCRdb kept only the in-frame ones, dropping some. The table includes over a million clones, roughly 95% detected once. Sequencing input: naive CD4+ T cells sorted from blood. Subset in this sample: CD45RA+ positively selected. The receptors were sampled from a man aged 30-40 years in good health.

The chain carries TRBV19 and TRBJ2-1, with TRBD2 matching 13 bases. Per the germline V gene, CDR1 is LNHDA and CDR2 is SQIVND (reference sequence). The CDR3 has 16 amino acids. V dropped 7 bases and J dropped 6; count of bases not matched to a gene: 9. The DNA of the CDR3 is TGTGCCAGTACCTCCCCGGGACTAGCGGGGTCCAATGAGCAGTTCTTC. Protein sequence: CASTSPGLAGSNEQFF.

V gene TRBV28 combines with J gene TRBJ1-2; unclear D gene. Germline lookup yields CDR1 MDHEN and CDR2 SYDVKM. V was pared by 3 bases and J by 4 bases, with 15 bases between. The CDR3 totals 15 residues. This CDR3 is CASSFIPGEFYGYTF. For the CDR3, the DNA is TGTGCCAGCAGTTTTATACCCGGAGAGTTCTATGGCTACACCTTC.

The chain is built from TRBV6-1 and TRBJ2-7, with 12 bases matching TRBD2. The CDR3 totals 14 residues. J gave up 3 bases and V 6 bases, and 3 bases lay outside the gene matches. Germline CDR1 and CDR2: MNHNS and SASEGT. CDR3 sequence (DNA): TGTGCCAGCAGGCCGACTAGCGGGAGCTACGAGCAGTACTTC. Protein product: CASRPTSGSYEQYF.

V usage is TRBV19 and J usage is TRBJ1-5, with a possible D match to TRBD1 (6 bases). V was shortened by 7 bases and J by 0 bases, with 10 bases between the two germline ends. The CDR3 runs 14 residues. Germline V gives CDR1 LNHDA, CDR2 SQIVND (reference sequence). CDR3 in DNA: TGTGCCAGTAACAGGGTCAGTAGCAATCAGCCCCAGCATTTT. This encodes CASNRVSSNQPQHF.

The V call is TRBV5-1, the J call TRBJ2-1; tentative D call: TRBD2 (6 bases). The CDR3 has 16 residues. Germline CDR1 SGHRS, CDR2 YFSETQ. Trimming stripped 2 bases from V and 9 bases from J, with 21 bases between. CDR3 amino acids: CASSLFGTPNGGEQFF. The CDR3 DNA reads TGCGCCAGCAGCTTATTTGGAACTCCCAACGGGGGTGAGCAGTTCTTC.

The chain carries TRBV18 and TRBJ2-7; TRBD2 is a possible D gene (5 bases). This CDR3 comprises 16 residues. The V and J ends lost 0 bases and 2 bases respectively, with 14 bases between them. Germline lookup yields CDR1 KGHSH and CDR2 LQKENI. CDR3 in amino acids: CASSPPGVFVAYEQYF. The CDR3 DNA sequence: TGTGCCAGCTCACCACCGGGAGTGTTTGTAGCCTACGAGCAGTACTTC.

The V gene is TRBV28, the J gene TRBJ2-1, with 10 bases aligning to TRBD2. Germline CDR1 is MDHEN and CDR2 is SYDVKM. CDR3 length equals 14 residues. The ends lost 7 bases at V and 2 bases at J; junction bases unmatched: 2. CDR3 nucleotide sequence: TGTGCCAGCATAGCGGGAGGAACCTACAATGAGCAGTTCTTC. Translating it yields CASIAGGTYNEQFF.

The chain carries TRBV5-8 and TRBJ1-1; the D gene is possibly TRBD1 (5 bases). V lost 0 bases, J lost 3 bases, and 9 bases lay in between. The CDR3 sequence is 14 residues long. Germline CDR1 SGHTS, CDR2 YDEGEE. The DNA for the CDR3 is TGTGCCAGCAGCTTGGAATGGGGGTACACTGAAGCTTTCTTT. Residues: CASSLEWGYTEAFF.

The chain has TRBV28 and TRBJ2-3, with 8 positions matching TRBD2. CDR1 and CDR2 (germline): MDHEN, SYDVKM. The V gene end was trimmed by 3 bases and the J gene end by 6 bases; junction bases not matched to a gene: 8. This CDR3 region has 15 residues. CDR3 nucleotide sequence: TGTGCCAGCAGTTTCCTTTCGGGAGGGACGGATACGCAGTATTTT. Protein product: CASSFLSGGTDTQYF.